The clone carrying this T cell receptor beta chain was recorded many times. Its antigen is currently unknown. TCRdb ran MiXCR on the 5' RACE reads and lists one entry per CDR3 protein. The data contain 200,000 to 250,000 distinct CDR3 sequences, around 7% of them singletons. This sample was included in a study of T cells after yellow fever vaccination. Whole-study findings and limits: It was a small share of clonotypes that appeared in both CD4 and CD8 compartments.

Here the sequenced sample was CD4+ T cells sorted from PBMCs, taken 15 days after the yellow fever booster vaccination. The origin of this receptor is a man younger than 45 who received the YFV17D yellow fever vaccine.

The CDR3 protein is CASSLDGRSSYEQYF. CDR3 nucleotides: TGTGCCAGCAGCTTGGACGGGAGGAGCTCCTACGAGCAGTACTTC. The chain is built from TRBV7-2 and TRBJ2-7, with 7 positions matching TRBD2. The CDR3 is 15 residues long. V gave up 3 bases and J gave up 0 bases; unmatched junction bases: 5. Germline-derived CDR1 and CDR2 are SGHTA and FQGNSA.